Included here is one T cell receptor (beta chain) sequence, with context. This clone appeared a few times. There is no known antigen for this receptor. The sequence runs out 3 residues before the end of the CDR3; the remainder is reconstructed from the germline J gene. The record originates from a study of T cell clonality in common variable immunodeficiency (dated by TCRdb to 2015 to 2017). Study-level results and caveats: Despite equal DNA input, controls averaged approximately 88,000 unique sequences per sample versus about 31,547 in CVID samples. Fewer TCRbeta clones were shared among CVID subjects than among healthy controls (p < 0.0001). Increased TCRbeta clonality was found in CVID subjects compared with healthy controls (t-test p = 0.018), with the increase being most characteristic of about a third of subjects. According to the authors, figuring out what caused the increased clonality in CVID would require sequencing the repertoires of T cell subpopulations. Correlations between repertoire features and clinical complications were limited by patient heterogeneity within the CVID cohort. CVID TCRbeta sequences were reported to have fewer deletions and N-nucleotide insertions and to lack highly modified clones with 13 or more V deletions.

Standard criteria, namely reduction of serum IgG, IgA and/or IgM below the normal range together with specific antibody deficiency, were applied for the diagnosis of CVID. A total of 40 to 45 subjects (roughly 15 female and some 30 male; age range roughly 9 to 70 years, mean age roughly 40) were included in the CVID group. Predominantly Caucasian heritage was noted among both the CVID patients and the healthy controls. At the time of study participation, every CVID subject had been on replacement immunoglobulin therapy for one year or longer. At the time of blood collection, no CVID subject was ill or was being treated with immunomodulatory or immunosuppressive medication. From each donor, roughly 5 to 8.5 ml of heparinized peripheral whole blood was collected. TCRbeta CDR3 repertoires were sequenced from genomic DNA of adults with common variable immune deficiency (CVID) and healthy adult controls. Diluted blood was density-centrifuged over Hypaque 1077 or Ficoll-Paque to isolate peripheral blood mononuclear cells. Unsorted mononuclear cells served as the source of genomic DNA, which was extracted either by Qiagen column purification or by a centrifugation-based method.

Equivalent amounts of genomic DNA from CVID and control samples were used as sequencing input. For every sample, a 60 bp segment covering the rearranged TCRbeta CDR3 region was amplified and then sequenced. The immunoSEQ assay, a bias-corrected multiplex PCR combined with high-throughput sequencing, was used to amplify TCRbeta. As for the original processing: Every unique nucleotide sequence was considered a clone and was annotated with V, D and J genes, copy number and frequency. Sequences were labeled productive if in frame, and non-productive if out of frame or containing stop codons. As previously described, Shannon's entropy was used to calculate clonality. Mean CDR3 Kyte-Doolittle hydropathy was derived from the predicted amino acid sequences of productive clones. Scaled V gene usage was hierarchically clustered using Manhattan distance and complete linkage with the R hclust function. Sharing of clones by CDR3 amino acid sequence was evaluated by resampling 12 repertoires per group over 100 rounds. Repertoires were searched for 70 published EBV-specific and around 230 published CMV-specific TCRbeta sequences. After a couple of CVID samples that produced fewer than 10,000 sequences were dropped from the analysis, some 42 CVID repertoires remained. The clones in this table, taken by TCRdb from immuneACCESS, are in-frame only. Not every clone is retained; where verified, under half of the shortfall comes from an unresolved V gene, and the cause of the rest is unknown. V and J calls and clone size follow that table, whereas D and trimming were derived from the DNA. The table notes some 2,400 clones here, none of them singletons. Around 12% of the sample comes from the top ten.

The CDR3 holds 13 amino acids from the cysteine to the phenylalanine. The CDR3 was read in part: 30 bases, with the frame set at base 1. V is shortened by 8 bases, J by 6 bases, and the region joining them spans 16 bases. For CDR1 and CDR2, the germline V gene (reference sequence) lists LNHDA and SQIVND. Sequencing used peripheral blood mononuclear cells. The clonotype comes from a human donor with common variable immunodeficiency. The rearranged chain carries TRBV19 and TRBJ1-2, and TRBD1 may be the D gene, going by 5 matching bases. CDR3 bases read: TGTGCCAGTCTCCTCAACGGCAGGGATGGC. Protein translation: CASLLNGRDG. The full CDR3 protein is CASLLNGRDGYTF. Reference TRBV19 and TRBJ1-2 genes cover what lies past the CDR3, so the full variable domain is DGGITQSPKYLFRKEGQNVTLSCEQNLNHDAMYWYRQDPGQGLRLIYYSQIVNDFQKGDIAEGYSVSREKKESFPLTVTSAQKNPTAFYLCASLLNGRDGYTFGSGTRLTVV.